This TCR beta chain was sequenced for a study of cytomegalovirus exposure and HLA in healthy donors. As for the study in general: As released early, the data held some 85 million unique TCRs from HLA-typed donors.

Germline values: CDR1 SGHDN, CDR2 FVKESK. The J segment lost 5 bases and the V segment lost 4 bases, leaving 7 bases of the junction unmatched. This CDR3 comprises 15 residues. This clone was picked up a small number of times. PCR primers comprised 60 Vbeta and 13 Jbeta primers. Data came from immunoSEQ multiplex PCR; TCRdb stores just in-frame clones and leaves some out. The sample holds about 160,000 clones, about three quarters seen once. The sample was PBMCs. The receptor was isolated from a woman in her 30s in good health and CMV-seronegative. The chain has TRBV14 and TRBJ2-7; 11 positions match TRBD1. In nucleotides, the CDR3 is TGTGCCAGCAGCCCGCGGGGGACAGGGGGGGACGAGCAGTACTTC. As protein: CASSPRGTGGDEQYF.